This is a list of T cell receptor beta chains from one sample in a study of blood T cells in healthy people across ages. One entry per CDR3 protein results from TCRdb running MiXCR on the 5' RACE reads. The data contain just over 1 million distinct CDR3 sequences, 35% to 55% of them seen just once; the ten biggest clones take up 18%. Sample: blood. The receptors stem from a woman in her fifties or sixties in good health. The CDR3 runs from the conserved cysteine through the conserved F or W. D genes are given only for firm matches. Where a row states a size, it is once, few, many or the class of an expanded clone; other rows omit it.

V: TRBV5-1
D: TRBD2
size: NA
J: TRBJ2-5
DNA: TGCGCCAGCTCCGGGGGGTCGACTAGTACGCGAGAGACCCAGTACTTC
CDR3: CASSGGSTSTRETQYF

V: TRBV11-2
D: NA
size: few
J: TRBJ1-2
DNA: TGTGCCAGCAGCTTAGGTTCCGGCAGGGGAGTTGGCTACACCTTC
CDR3: CASSLGSGRGVGYTF

V: TRBV6-5
D: NA
size: NA
J: TRBJ1-4
DNA: TGTGCCAGCGGCAGGGAAAAACTGTTTTTT
CDR3: CASGREKLFF

V: TRBV15
D: TRBD2
size: few
J: TRBJ2-7
DNA: TGTGCCACCAGCAGAGGGACGAGCGGGAGTTGGAGTACCCAGTACTTC
CDR3: CATSRGTSGSWSTQYF

V: TRBV3-1
D: NA
size: NA
J: TRBJ1-2
DNA: TGTGCCAGCAGCCACCGGGATCTTTTATGTGGCTACACCTTC
CDR3: CASSHRDLLCGYTF

V: TRBV6-5
D: NA
size: NA
J: TRBJ2-7
DNA: TGTGCCAGCAGTTACTATCCGGCAGGGAAGTCCTACGAGCAGTACTTC
CDR3: CASSYYPAGKSYEQYF

V: TRBV5-1
D: TRBD1
size: NA
J: TRBJ1-2
DNA: TGCGCCAGCAGCGGAGGGACAGAGAGCTATGGCTACACCTTC
CDR3: CASSGGTESYGYTF

V: TRBV21-1
D: NA
size: NA
J: TRBJ2-7
DNA: TGTGCCAGCAGCAAAGACAGGGGCCGCTACGAGCAGTACTTC
CDR3: CASSKDRGRYEQYF

V: TRBV7-2
D: TRBD1
size: NA
J: TRBJ2-7
DNA: TGTGCCAGCAGCTTAACAGGGGGCCAGTACGAGCAGTACTTC
CDR3: CASSLTGGQYEQYF

V: TRBV11-2
D: NA
size: once
J: TRBJ2-7
DNA: TGTGCCAGCACCCAAGTGGGAGGCCGAAGCTCCTACGAGCAGTACTTC
CDR3: CASTQVGGRSSYEQYF

V: TRBV29-1
D: NA
size: few
J: TRBJ2-4
DNA: TGCAGCGTTGAAGATAGCGGTAGGCAGTACTTC
CDR3: CSVEDSGRQYF

V: TRBV20-1
D: TRBD2
size: NA
J: TRBJ2-5
DNA: TGCAGTGCCGAGAAGGCTAGCGGGCAAGAGACCCAGTACTTC
CDR3: CSAEKASGQETQYF